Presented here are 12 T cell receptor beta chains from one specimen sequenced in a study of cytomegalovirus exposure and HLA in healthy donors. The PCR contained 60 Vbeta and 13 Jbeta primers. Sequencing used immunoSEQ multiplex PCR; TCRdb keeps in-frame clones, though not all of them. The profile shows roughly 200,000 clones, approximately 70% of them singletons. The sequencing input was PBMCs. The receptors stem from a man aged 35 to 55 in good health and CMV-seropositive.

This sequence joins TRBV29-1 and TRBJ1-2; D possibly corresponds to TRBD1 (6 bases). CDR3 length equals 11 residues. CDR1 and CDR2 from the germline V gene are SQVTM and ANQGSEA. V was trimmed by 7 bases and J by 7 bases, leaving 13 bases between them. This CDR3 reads CSAHREGGYTF. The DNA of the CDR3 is TGCAGCGCTCACAGGGAGGGTGGCTACACCTTC.

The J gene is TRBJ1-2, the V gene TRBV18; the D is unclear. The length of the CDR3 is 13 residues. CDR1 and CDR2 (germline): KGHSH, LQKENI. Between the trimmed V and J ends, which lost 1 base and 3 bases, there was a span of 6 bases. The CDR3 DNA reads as TGTGCCAGCTCACCACAGGGAGACTATGGCTACACCTTC. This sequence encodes CASSPQGDYGYTF.

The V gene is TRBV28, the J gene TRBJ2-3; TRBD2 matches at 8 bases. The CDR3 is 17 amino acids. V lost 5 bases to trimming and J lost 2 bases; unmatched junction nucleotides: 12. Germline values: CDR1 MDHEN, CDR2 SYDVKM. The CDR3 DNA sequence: TGTGCCAGCAGTCCACCTCTGACGGGGGGGCCCACAGATACGCAGTATTTT. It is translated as CASSPPLTGGPTDTQYF. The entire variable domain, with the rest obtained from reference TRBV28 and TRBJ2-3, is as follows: DVKVTQSSRYLVKRTGEKVFLECVQDMDHENMFWYRQDPGLGLRLIYFSYDVKMKEKGDIPEGYSVSREKKERFSLILESASTNQTSMYLCASSPPLTGGPTDTQYFGPGTRLTVL.

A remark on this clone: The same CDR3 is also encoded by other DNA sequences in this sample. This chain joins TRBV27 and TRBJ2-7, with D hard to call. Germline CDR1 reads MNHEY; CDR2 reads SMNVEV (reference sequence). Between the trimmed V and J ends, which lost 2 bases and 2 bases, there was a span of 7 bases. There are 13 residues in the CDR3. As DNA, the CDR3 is TGTGCCAGCAGTTTAGGGCGCACCTACGAGCAGTACTTC. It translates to CASSLGRTYEQYF.

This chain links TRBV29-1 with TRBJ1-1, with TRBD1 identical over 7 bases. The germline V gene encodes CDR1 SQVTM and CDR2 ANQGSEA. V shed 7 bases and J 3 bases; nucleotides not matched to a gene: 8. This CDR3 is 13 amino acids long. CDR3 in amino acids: CSARGGLDTEAFF. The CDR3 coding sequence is TGCAGCGCCCGAGGGGGCCTGGACACTGAAGCTTTCTTT.

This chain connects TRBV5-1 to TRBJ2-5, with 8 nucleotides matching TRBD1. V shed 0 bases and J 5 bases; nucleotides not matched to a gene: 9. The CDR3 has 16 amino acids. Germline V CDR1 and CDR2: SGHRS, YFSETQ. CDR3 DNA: TGCGCCAGCAGCTTGGACAGGGGGTTTATATTGGAGACCCAGTACTTC. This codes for CASSLDRGFILETQYF. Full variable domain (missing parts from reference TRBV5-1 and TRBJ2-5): KAGVTQTPRYLIKTRGQQVTLSCSPISGHRSVSWYQQTPGQGLQFLFEYFSETQRNKGNFPGRFSGRQFSNSRSEMNVSTLELGDSALYLCASSLDRGFILETQYFGPGTRLLVL.

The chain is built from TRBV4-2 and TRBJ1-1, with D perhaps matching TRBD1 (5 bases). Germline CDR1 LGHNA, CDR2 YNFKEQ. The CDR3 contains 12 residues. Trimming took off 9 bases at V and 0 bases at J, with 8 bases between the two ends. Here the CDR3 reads CASQGVNTEAFF. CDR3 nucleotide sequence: TGTGCCAGTCAAGGGGTGAACACTGAAGCTTTCTTT.

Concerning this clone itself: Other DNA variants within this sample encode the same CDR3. CDR3 DNA sequence: TGCGCCAGCAGCTCCACCGGTTGGAACACTGAAGCTTTCTTT. It is translated as CASSSTGWNTEAFF. This sequence joins TRBV5-1 and TRBJ1-1; the D is unclear. Trimming removed 3 bases from V and 1 base from J, with 10 bases in between. The germline CDR1 and CDR2 sequences are SGHRS and YFSETQ. The CDR3 spans 14 residues.

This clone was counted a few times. CDR3 amino acids: CASSPGDSNTEAFF. DNA for the CDR3: TGTGCCAGCAGCCCTGGGGACAGCAACACTGAAGCTTTCTTT. The V gene is TRBV5-6, the J gene TRBJ1-1; TRBD1 matches 7 bases. The V and J ends lost 4 bases and 2 bases, in that order; junction bases with no gene match: 5. The CDR3 length is 14 residues. From germline, CDR1 is SGHDT and CDR2 YYEEEE.

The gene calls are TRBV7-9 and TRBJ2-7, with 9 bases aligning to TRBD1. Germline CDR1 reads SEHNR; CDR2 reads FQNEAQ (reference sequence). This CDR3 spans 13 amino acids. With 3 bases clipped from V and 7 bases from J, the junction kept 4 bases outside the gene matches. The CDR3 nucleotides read TGTGCCAGCAGCTTGGGACAGGGCAATGAGCAGTACTTC. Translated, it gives CASSLGQGNEQYF.

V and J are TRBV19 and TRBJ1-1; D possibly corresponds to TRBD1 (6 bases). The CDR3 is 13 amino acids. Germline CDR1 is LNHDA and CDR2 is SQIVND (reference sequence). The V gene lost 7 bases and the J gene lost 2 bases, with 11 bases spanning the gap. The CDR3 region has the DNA TGTGCCAGTACCGGGGGGCTTAACACTGAAGCTTTCTTT. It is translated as CASTGGLNTEAFF.

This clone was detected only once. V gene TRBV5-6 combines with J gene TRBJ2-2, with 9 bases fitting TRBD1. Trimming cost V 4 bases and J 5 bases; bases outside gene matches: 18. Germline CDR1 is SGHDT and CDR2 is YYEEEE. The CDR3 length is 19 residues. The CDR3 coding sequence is TGTGCCAGCAGCAAGTTAAGACCTCCGGGACAGGGTATGACCGGGGAGCTGTTTTTT. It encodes CASSKLRPPGQGMTGELFF.